This T cell receptor (beta chain) came from a study of naive and memory T cell subsets. The beta constant-region primer was an equimolar mix of two oligonucleotides covering TRBC1 and TRBC2. Four rounds of PCR amplified the ligated cDNA using nested alpha and beta constant-region primers plus SP2. A 12-nucleotide UMI and the SP2 primer were added to the cDNA 3' end by oligonucleotide ligation. MiXCR was run by TCRdb on the UMI-ligation and nested PCR reads, yielding one entry per CDR3 protein. The sample comprises about 82,000 distinct CDR3 sequences, about 8.2% of which are singletons, and 1.2% rests with the top ten. There are a few counts of this clonotype. The antigen remains unidentified. The CDR3 loop spans 17 amino acids. V trimming: 5 bases; J trimming: 8 bases; junction bases outside the gene matches: 15. Germline CDR1 and CDR2: SEHNR and FQNEAQ (reference sequence). Findings and limits, study-wide: Naive and memory subsets had different power law exponents for TCR abundance.

This clonotype was sampled from a human donor in good health. The sample was naive CD8+ T cells from blood. The chain carries TRBV7-9 and TRBJ2-1; 10 positions match TRBD2. CDR3 sequence reads: CASSNRQGVLAGYEQFF. DNA of the CDR3: TGTGCCAGCAGCAACAGACAGGGTGTACTAGCGGGATATGAGCAGTTCTTC.